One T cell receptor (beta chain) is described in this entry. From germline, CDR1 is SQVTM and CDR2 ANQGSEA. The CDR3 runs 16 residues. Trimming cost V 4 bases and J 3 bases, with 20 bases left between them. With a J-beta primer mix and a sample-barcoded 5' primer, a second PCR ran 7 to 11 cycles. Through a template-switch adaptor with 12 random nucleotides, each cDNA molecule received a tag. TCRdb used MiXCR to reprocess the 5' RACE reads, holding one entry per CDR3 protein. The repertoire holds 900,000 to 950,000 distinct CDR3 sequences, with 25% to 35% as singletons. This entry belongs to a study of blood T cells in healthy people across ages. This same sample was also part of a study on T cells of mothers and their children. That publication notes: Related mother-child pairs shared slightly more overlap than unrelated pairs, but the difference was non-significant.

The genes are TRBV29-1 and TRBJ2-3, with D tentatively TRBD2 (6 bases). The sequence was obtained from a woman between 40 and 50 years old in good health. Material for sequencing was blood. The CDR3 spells CSVAAALLARTDTQYF. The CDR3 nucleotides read TGCAGCGTTGCGGCGGCGTTACTAGCAAGAACAGATACGCAGTATTTT.